The 8 T cell receptor beta chains in this list originate from one sample, sequenced in a study of T cells in Graves' hyperthyroidism and ophthalmopathy. It was RNA transcripts that yielded the amplified TCR beta CDR3 regions. Primed by the HTBI set, a first-round RT-PCR was run on the TCR CDR3. TCRdb fed the multiplex PCR reads into MiXCR, producing one record per CDR3 protein. The sample yields around 190,000 distinct CDR3 sequences, around 16% seen once. The sequenced sample consisted of blood. These receptors all stem from a woman aged 50 to 60 with Graves' hyperthyroidism.

This clonotype was seen a few times. At one end the junction does not follow the germline gene, possibly because of a read error. The chain uses TRBV6-1 and TRBJ1-2; 8 bases match TRBD1. The CDR3 runs to 14 residues. Per germline, CDR1 MNHNS and CDR2 SASEGT. The CDR3 nucleotides are TGTGCCAGCAGGGAAGACAGGGGATATGGTGGCTACACCTTC. This encodes CASREDRGYGGYTF.

At least ten counts were recorded for this clonotype. The chain combines TRBV5-1 with TRBJ2-2; 11 bases line up with TRBD2. The CDR3 loop spans 18 amino acids. The germline CDR1 and CDR2 sequences are SGHRS and YFSETQ. The trim removed 3 bases at V and 3 bases at J, leaving 10 bases unmatched. CDR3 in amino acids: CASSSFLLAGAYTGELFF. DNA for the CDR3: TGCGCCAGCAGCTCCTTCCTACTAGCGGGAGCGTACACCGGGGAGCTGTTTTTT.

This clonotype was recorded at least ten times. The chain employs TRBV12-3 or TRBV12-4 and TRBJ1-1, with D hard to call. The V end lost 6 bases, the J end lost 5 bases, and 7 bases lay between the germline ends. The CDR3 extends over 11 amino acids. Here the CDR3 DNA reads TGTGCCAGCAGACCTGTTACTGAAGCTTTCTTT. It is translated as CASRPVTEAFF.

Of note for this clonotype: A much larger clone lies one base from this, so it may be a read error. The J gene is TRBJ2-7, the V gene TRBV5-1, with TRBD2 identical over 8 bases. The J call may be in error: the DNA end matches TRBJ2-1 better. The CDR3 consists of 17 residues. From germline, CDR1 is SGHRS and CDR2 YFSETQ. In DNA, the CDR3 is TGCGCCAGCAGCTCCGGGAGGGCGGGAGGACCGGCCTACGAGCAGTTCTTC. Its protein is CASSSGRAGGPAYEQFF.

This clonotype was seen many times. V and J are TRBV6-1 and TRBJ1-2; possible D gene TRBD1, 5 bases. V was trimmed by 9 bases and J by 0 bases, leaving 8 bases between them. CDR1 and CDR2 (germline): MNHNS, SASEGT. The CDR3 is 12 amino acids. CDR3 amino acids: CASEGTNYGYTF. Here the CDR3 DNA reads TGTGCCAGTGAGGGGACTAACTATGGCTACACCTTC.

This sequence joins TRBV27 and TRBJ1-1, with D hard to call. Germline V CDR1 and CDR2: MNHEY, SMNVEV (reference sequence). The CDR3 consists of 15 residues. V lost 4 bases and J 3 bases, leaving 15 bases between the germline ends. CDR3 DNA sequence: TGTGCCAGCAGTTCGCCCTCGACGGCCTACACTGAAGCTTTCTTT. Translation: CASSSPSTAYTEAFF.

As regards this clonotype: Possible read error: a much larger clone is one base away. The chain carries TRBV12-3 or TRBV12-4 and TRBJ2-7; 7 bases are a match to TRBD1. The CDR3 covers 15 residues. The junction had 10 bases not matched to a gene; V was cut back by 2 bases and J by 6 bases. CDR3 in amino acids: CASSLRTGSSGEQYF. In DNA form, the CDR3 reads TGTGCCAGCAGTTTAAGGACAGGCTCTTCTGGCGAGCAGTACTTC.

This clonotype was counted between two and nine times. The gene calls are TRBV20-1 and TRBJ2-1, with TRBD1 matching 8 bases. The ends lost 5 bases at V and 4 bases at J; junction bases unmatched: 7. Germline loops: CDR1 DFQATT, CDR2 SNEGSKA (reference sequence). The CDR3 has 14 amino acids. For the CDR3, the DNA is TGCAGTGCTGTACGGACAGGGTCTTACAATGAGCAGTTCTTC. It encodes CSAVRTGSYNEQFF.